This T cell receptor beta chain was found in a study of blood T cell repertoires in COVID-19. As for the study in general: The study drew acute and convalescent COVID-19 samples from the United States, Italy and Spain. T cells, B-cell-depleted T cells, or PBMCs supplied cDNA or gDNA.

Original handling: The authors estimated nucleated cell counts from reference gene primer amplification. TCRdb's table, derived via immunoSEQ multiplex PCR, lists solely in-frame clones and lacks some. V and J calls and clone size are as listed in that table; D and trimming were resolved from the DNA. The sample carries about 64,000 clones, 85% to 90% recorded once. Germline V gene data show CDR1 as MRHNA and CDR2 as SNTAGT. J was trimmed by 7 bases and V by 10 bases; bases with no gene match: 13. The CDR3 runs to 14 residues. The chain combines TRBV6-4 with TRBJ2-1, with 7 bases that match TRBD2. Sequencing was carried out using peripheral blood. The sequence was collected from a man aged 50 to 59 with active COVID-19. The CDR3 DNA follows: TGTGCCACTTCCGACGCGGGGGATCCTAATGAGCAGTTCTTC. Its translation is CATSDAGDPNEQFF.